This TCR beta chain was sequenced for a study of T cell responses to AZD1222 COVID-19 vaccine. The repertoire was sequenced with immunoSEQ multiplex PCR; TCRdb's copy has only in-frame clones and lacks some. The data hold about 60,000 clones, with 75% to 95% observed a single time. This clone has only one observation. The V gene's germline CDR1 is LGHDT and CDR2 YNNKEL (reference sequence). V dropped 1 base and J dropped 7 bases, with 11 bases sitting between them. This CDR3 is built from 13 residues. This specimen consisted of peripheral blood, obtained 28 days after the second dose of the MenACWY control vaccine. The chain couples TRBV3-1 (or the pseudogene TRBV3-2) to TRBJ2-7; D possibly corresponds to TRBD2 (6 bases). The sequence derives from an adult who received the MenACWY meningococcal vaccine as a control. CDR3 in amino acids: CASSQALALEQYF. CDR3 in DNA: TGTGCCAGCAGCCAAGCCCTAGCGTTAGAGCAGTACTTC.